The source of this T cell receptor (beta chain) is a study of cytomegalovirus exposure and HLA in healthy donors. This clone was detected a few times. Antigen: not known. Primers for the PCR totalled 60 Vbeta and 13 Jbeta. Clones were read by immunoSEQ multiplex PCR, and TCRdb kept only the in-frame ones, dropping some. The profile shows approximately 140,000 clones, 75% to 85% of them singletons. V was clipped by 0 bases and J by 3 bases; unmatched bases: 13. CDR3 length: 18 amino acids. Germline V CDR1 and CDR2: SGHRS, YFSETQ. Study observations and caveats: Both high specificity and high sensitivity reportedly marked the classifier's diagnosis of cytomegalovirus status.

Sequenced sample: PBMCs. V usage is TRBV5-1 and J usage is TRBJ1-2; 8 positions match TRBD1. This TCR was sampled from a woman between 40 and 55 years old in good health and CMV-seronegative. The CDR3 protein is CASSLVPKTQGDDYGYTF. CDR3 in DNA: TGCGCCAGCAGCTTGGTCCCAAAAACACAGGGGGATGACTATGGCTACACCTTC.